The T cell receptor (beta chain) under discussion was sequenced for a study of blood T cell repertoires in COVID-19. As for the study in general: PBMCs, B-cell-depleted T cells, or T cells provided the cDNA or gDNA that made up the material.

V was clipped by 11 bases and J by 1 base, with 7 bases between them. The CDR3 length is 11 residues. Germline lookup yields CDR1 WSHSY and CDR2 SAAADI. Source study methods: Amplification with reference gene primers provided the estimates of nucleated cell counts. The repertoire was sequenced with immunoSEQ multiplex PCR; TCRdb's copy has only in-frame clones and lacks some. V and J calls plus clone size are reproduced from that table; the DNA served to infer D and trimming. The sample shows 200,000 to 250,000 clones, around 83% of them seen only once. This receptor was identified in a man aged 50-59 years with active or convalescent COVID-19. V and J are TRBV10-2 and TRBJ2-3; D uncertain. What was sequenced was peripheral blood. CDR3 DNA sequence: TGCGCCGTCTATGGCACAGATACGCAGTATTTT. Protein product: CAVYGTDTQYF.